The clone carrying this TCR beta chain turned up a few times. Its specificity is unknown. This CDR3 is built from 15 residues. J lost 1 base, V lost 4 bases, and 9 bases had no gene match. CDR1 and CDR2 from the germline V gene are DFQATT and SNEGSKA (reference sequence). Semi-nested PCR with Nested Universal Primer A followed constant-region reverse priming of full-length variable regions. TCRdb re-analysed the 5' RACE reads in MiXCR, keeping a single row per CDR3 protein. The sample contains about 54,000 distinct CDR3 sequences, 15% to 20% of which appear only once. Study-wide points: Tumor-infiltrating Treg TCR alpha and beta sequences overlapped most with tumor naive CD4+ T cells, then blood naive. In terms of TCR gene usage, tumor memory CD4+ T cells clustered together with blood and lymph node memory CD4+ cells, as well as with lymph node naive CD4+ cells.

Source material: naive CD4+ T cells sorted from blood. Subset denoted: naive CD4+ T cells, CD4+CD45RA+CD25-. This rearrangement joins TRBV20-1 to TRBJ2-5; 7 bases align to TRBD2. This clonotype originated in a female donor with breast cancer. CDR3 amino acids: CSATIRGDFQETQYF. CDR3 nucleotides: TGCAGTGCTACCATCCGGGGGGACTTCCAAGAGACCCAGTACTTC.